This note documents a single T cell receptor (beta chain) sequence. The antigen it recognizes is unknown. The record has no base qualities; no much larger clone is one base away. The cohort was made up of roughly 670 healthy bone marrow donors. At the time of sampling, all cohort members were nominally healthy, though unrecorded immune exposures were likely present. The donor was CMV seropositive and belonged to the group of 250 to 350 seropositive cohort members. A peripheral blood sample was provided by each donor, and peripheral blood mononuclear cells were used for TCR beta sequencing. The Qiagen DNeasy Blood Extraction Kit was used to extract genomic DNA from the blood cell samples. The record originates from a study of cytomegalovirus exposure and HLA in healthy donors (TCRdb year 2017). The study in broad terms: An earlier analysis of roughly 570 of the donors reported over 250 Gb of sequence data and 100 million to 120 million unique TCR beta sequences obtained from about 179 million T cells. HLA typing included class I and class II loci at four-digit resolution. In an earlier analysis of more than 550 of the donors, high-throughput TCR beta sequencing was used to judge whether each TCR beta V gene segment behaved as functional or pseudogenic. All discovery cohort repertoires had been generated using a single sequencing platform. The study used immunosequencing to profile the T cell repertoires of 600 to 850 subjects and linked those repertoires to cytomegalovirus serostatus. Along with the roughly 700-subject first cohort, a separate validation cohort of over 90 different subjects was used. An early release that covered more than 550 HLA-typed donors contained approximately 300 gigabases of sequencing data and 75 million to 100 million unique TCR sequences. The study was designed to test whether signatures of past pathogen exposure could be identified by cataloging public T cell receptors. A handful of DR-DQ haplotypes were handled as single units for association and clustering because linkage in the cohort was strong. The number of donors typed differed by locus, with about 629-640 for A, B, C, DRB1 and DQB1, more than 500 for DQA1, 606 for DPA1, and some 440 for DPB1. A later genetic analysis used genome-wide SNP genotypes for about three fifths of the 666 donors, treating that subset as a discovery cohort. A later analysis re-examined previously published TCR beta repertoires from more than 550 donors and added high-resolution HLA genotyping to investigate patterns of TCR occurrence. Of the roughly 390 genotyped donors, roughly 80% fell in the genetic ancestry cluster associated with self-reported Caucasian donors. Donor age, sex, ethnicity and CMV serostatus were compiled alongside the repertoire data. Among several hundred genotyped donors of the cohort, an average of approximately 240,000 unique TCR beta nucleotide sequences was sequenced per donor, of which 15% to 20% were non-productive. The later analysis used no new phenotypic data to find candidate immune exposures, relying instead on TCR beta sequences and their occurrence across donors. The study combined high-throughput TCR immunosequencing, statistical association of individual TCRs with disease status, and machine learning to predict cytomegalovirus infection status. The research as a whole found: Correlated functional status among segregating V segments might be attributable to linkage disequilibrium, but an unknown experimental factor could not be ruled out. A later analysis found that HLA-associated TCR beta chains were more clonally expanded and had lower generation probabilities than equally common non-associated chains. Most TCR sequences were observed very rarely across donors, whereas some public TCRs were present in many individuals. An association between a missense DCLRE1C variant and V-gene and J-gene trimming of TCR beta chains was found in a later genetic analysis and replicated in an independent cohort. Immune exposure information for the cohort was limited to CMV serostatus. Broadly in line with IMGT annotations, most TCR beta V segments showed up in productive rearrangements about 87% or about 30% of the time in an earlier analysis of under 700 of the donors. In a later analysis, the rate of TCR association differed among HLA loci, with DRB1 alleles having the most associated TCRs and HLA-C alleles having the fewest. A later analysis reported that several top co-occurrence clusters appeared linked to parvovirus B19, influenza, CMV and Epstein-Barr virus. Because the 87-base-pair reads could not distinguish some IMGT-functional V segments, including TRBV6-2 and TRBV6-3, those segments were excluded. The earlier analysis of 587 of the donors excluded seventeen rarely observed V segments, including chromosome 9 orphons, because counts were too low. In vitro tests confirmed that a few of the cytomegalovirus-associated TCR beta chains recognize cytomegalovirus antigens. A group of highly shared sequence variants was considered likely to be a technical artifact of the sequencing pipeline. A further reported finding was that TCR beta sequences accurately predicted the HLA-A and HLA-B alleles for most subjects in the first cohort. This cohort had only TCR beta chains sequenced, and the lack of alpha or paired-chain data limited which features could be detected. A later analysis associated some 17,000 TCR beta sequences with specific HLA alleles at a false discovery rate of 0.05. Roughly uniform sequencing depth across donors was assumed in presence/absence analyses, although this assumption may not hold. The study listed 150 to 200 TCR beta chains as associated with cytomegalovirus. A later analysis found that most CMV-associated TCR beta chains appeared HLA-restricted, with HLA associations seemingly driven largely by CMV exposure. It was suggested by the authors that the approach could potentially be generalized to other disease states and immunological phenotypes. Because some donors lacked HLA typing at each locus, the association tests relied only on the typed subset. In a later genetic analysis, fewer N-insertions in productive TCRs were reported among donors in an Asian-associated ancestry cluster than the roughly 640-donor mean. Cytomegalovirus status was reported to be diagnosed by the classifier with high specificity and sensitivity in both the original and validation cohorts. When HLA alleles, especially DR and DQ, strongly co-occurred, TCR associations were difficult to assign to individual alleles.

At the junction V is shortened by 6 bases and J by 0 bases; bases outside the gene matches: 14. CDR1 and CDR2, per the germline V gene, are KGHSH and LQKENI. The CDR3 measures 17 amino acids from cysteine to phenylalanine. Only the CDR3 DNA stays, 51 bases, in frame from base 1. The method was the immunoSEQ multiplex PCR assay. For the multiplex PCR, a mixture combining 60 forward primers for TCR Vbeta segments and 13 reverse primers for TCR Jbeta segments was used. Amplification of the CDR3 region of rearranged TCR beta genes was performed with a multiplex PCR assay on genomic DNA. The Illumina HiSeq System was used to sequence the amplified TCR beta libraries as 87-base-pair reads. Regarding the original processing steps: In a later analysis, tens of millions of unique TCR beta chains were counted across the 500 to 850 repertoires, and around 10 million of these chains were shared by at least two donors. A nearest-neighbor algorithm error-corrected the raw reads and collapsed the reads into unique sequences, merging closely related sequences to remove PCR and sequencing errors. Alignment of CDR3 sequences to IMGT reference sequences was used to assign V, D and J gene segments. For a sequence to be retained, a match of at least six nucleotides was required to both a V gene segment and a J gene segment. A rearrangement was called productive if the CDR3 had no stop codons and remained in frame with V and J, and every other rearrangement was called non-productive. Following IMGT convention, CDR3 was defined as the stretch from the second conserved V-encoded cysteine up to the conserved J-encoded phenylalanine. The earlier analysis of around 640 of the donors excluded sequences that lacked an unambiguous match to a single V gene segment. An earlier analysis of roughly 590 of the donors called V segments functional above 56.7% productive rearrangements and segregating when the between-donor standard deviation exceeded 5%. A statistical classification framework was built for diagnosing cytomegalovirus status from the catalog of TCR beta chain sequences. V and J gene assignment, in a later analysis, came from comparing TCR nucleotide sequences with IMGT/GENE-DB human TR gene sequences. A later analysis assigned CDR3 sequences and most-parsimonious VDJ recombination scenarios with the TCRdist pipeline. In a later analysis, each TCR beta chain was defined by its CDR3 amino acid sequence together with its V-gene family, and reads lacking a unique V-gene family were excluded. As a way to deal with suspected cross-contamination and a sequencing artifact, a later analysis dropped more than 500 nucleotide sequences that were highly shared and had low generation probability. A later analysis calculated a clonal expansion index for each public chain from normalized within-repertoire ranks of inferred template counts. Generation probabilities in a later analysis came from a VDJ recombination model fitted to out-of-frame rearrangements, and those results were checked against IGoR. A later analysis scored TCR-TCR, TCR-HLA and TCR-CMV co-occurrence with hypergeometric tests, applying a repertoire-size bias correction to TCR pairs. A later analysis estimated false discovery rates by permuting HLA or CMV assignments 20 times. In a later analysis, co-occurring TCRs were grouped using DBSCAN, and TCRdist sequence similarity was added for clustering within HLA-allele-positive subsets. Repertoires with fewer than 30,000 or more than 120,000 public chains were left out of co-occurrence clustering, as were roughly five repertoires with anomalous nucleotide sharing. This immuneACCESS table, as held by TCRdb, lists in-frame sequences with V and J called but not all clones. Of the missing ones, under half trace to an unresolved V gene in checked studies; the others have no known cause. D and trimming were read from the DNA, whereas the V and J calls and clone size are those reported in that table. The sample yields over 100,000 clones; 50% to 75% were counted once. The ten largest clones add up to under 9% of the sample.

The sequencing sample was made of PBMCs. The TCR was taken from a woman in her thirties or forties in good health and CMV-seropositive. The chain employs TRBV18 and TRBJ2-7, and 7 junctional nucleotides match TRBD1. The CDR3: CASSPRKGQAVSYEQYF. The nucleotides are TGTGCCAGCTCTCCCCGGAAAGGACAGGCCGTCTCCTACGAGCAGTACTTC.